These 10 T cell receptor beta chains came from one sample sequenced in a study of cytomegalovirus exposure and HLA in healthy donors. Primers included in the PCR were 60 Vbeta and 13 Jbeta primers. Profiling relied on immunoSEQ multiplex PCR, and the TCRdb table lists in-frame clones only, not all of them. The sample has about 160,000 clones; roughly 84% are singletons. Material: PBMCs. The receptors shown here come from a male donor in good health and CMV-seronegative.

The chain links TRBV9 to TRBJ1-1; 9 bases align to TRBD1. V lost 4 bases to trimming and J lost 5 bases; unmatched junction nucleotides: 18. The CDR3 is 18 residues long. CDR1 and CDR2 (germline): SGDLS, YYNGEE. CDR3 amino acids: CASSPRRDRDFWRTEAFF. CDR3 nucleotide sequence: TGTGCCAGCAGCCCACGCCGGGACAGGGACTTCTGGAGGACTGAAGCTTTCTTT. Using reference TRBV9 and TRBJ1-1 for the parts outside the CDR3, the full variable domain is DSGVTQTPKHLITATGQRVTLRCSPRSGDLSVYWYQQSLDQGLQFLIQYYNGEERAKGNILERFSAQQFPDLHSELNLSSLELGDSALYFCASSPRRDRDFWRTEAFFGQGTRLTVV.

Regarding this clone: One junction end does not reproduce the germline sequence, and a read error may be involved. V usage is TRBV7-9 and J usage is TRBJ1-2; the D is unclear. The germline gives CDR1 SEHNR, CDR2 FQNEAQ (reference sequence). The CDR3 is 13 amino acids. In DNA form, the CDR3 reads TGTTCCAGCAGCTTAGCTACGACTGGGGGCTACACCTTC. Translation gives CSSSLATTGGYTF.

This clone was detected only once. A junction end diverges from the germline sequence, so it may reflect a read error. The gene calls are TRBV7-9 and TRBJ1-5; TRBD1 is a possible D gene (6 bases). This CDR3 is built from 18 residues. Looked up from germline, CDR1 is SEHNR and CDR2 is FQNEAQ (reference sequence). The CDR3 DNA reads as TGTTCCAGCAGCTTAGGGGGACAACACGGGTCGAGCAATCAGCCCCAGCATTTT. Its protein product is CSSSLGGQHGSSNQPQHF.

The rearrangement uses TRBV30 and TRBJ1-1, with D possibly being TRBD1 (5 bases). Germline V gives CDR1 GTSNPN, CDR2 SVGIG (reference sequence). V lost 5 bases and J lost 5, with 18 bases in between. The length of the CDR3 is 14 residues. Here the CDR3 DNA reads TGTGCCTGGGCCCCGGGACTGGATGAGACTGAAGCTTTCTTT. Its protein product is CAWAPGLDETEAFF.

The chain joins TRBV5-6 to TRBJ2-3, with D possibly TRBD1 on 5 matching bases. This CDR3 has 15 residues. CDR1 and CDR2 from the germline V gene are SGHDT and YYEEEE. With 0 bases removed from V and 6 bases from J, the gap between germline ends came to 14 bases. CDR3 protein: CASSLGWTIRDTQYF. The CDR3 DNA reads TGTGCCAGCAGCTTGGGCTGGACAATTAGGGATACGCAGTATTTT.

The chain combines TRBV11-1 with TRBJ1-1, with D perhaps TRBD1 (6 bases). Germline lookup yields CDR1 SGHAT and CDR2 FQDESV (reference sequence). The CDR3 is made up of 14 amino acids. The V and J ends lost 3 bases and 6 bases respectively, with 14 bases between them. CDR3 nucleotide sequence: TGTGCCAGCAGCTTGGTGCAGGGGCAGGCTGAAGCTTTCTTT. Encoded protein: CASSLVQGQAEAFF.

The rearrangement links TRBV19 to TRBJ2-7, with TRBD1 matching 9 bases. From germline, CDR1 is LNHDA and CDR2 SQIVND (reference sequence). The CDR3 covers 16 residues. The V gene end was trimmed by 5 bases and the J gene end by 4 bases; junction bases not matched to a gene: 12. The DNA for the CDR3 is TGTGCCAGTAGTGTCACCGCCGGGACAGGGTCGTACGAGCAGTACTTC. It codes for CASSVTAGTGSYEQYF.

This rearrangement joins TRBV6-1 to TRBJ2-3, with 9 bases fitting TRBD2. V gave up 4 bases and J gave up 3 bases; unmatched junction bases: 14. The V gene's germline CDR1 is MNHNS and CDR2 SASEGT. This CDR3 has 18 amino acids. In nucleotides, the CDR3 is TGTGCCAGCAGTGCCGAGACTTGGCGGGGGGGCTTAACAGATACGCAGTATTTT. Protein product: CASSAETWRGGLTDTQYF.

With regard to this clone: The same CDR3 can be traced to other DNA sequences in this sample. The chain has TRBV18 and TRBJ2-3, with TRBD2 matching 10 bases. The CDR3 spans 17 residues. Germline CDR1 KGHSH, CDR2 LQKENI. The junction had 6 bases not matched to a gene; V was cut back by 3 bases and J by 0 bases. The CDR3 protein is CASSPGLAGASTDTQYF. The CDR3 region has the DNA TGTGCCAGCTCACCTGGGCTAGCGGGGGCCAGCACAGATACGCAGTATTTT. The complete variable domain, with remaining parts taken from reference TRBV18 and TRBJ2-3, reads NAGVMQNPRHLVRRRGQEARLRCSPMKGHSHVYWYRQLPEEGLKFMVYLQKENIIDESGMPKERFSAEFPKEGPSILRIQQVVRGDSAAYFCASSPGLAGASTDTQYFGPGTRLTVL.

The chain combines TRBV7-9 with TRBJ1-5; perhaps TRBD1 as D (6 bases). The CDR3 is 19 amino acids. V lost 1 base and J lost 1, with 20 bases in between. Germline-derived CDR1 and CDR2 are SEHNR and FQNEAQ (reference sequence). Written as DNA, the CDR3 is TGTGCCAGCAGCTTAGACTCTTCTGGGGGGGCTTGGAGCAATCAGCCCCAGCATTTT. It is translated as CASSLDSSGGAWSNQPQHF.